The 10 T cell receptor beta chains below all came from one sample that was sequenced in a study of identical twins. TCRdb called the 5' RACE reads again in MiXCR, with one record for every CDR3 protein. The sample comprises roughly 1.6 million distinct CDR3 sequences, about 32% of which are singletons, and over 0.25% rests with the top ten. The sequenced sample consisted of cord blood. Receptor source: a newborn girl in good health.

The rearrangement joins TRBV20-1 to TRBJ2-5; TRBD1 agrees at 8 bases. Trimming removed 4 bases from V and 1 base from J; junction bases left unmatched: 14. The germline CDR1 and CDR2 sequences are DFQATT and SNEGSKA (reference sequence). This CDR3 region has 17 residues. The CDR3 DNA reads TGCAGTGCTACCACTAGGTGGCGAGACAGGGGCCAAGAGACCCAGTACTTC. Amino acid sequence: CSATTRWRDRGQETQYF.

This clonotype has at least ten counts. The chain is built from TRBV11-2 and TRBJ2-7, with a tentative D call TRBD2 (5 bases). Germline CDR1 reads SGHAT; CDR2 reads FQNNGV. The CDR3 sequence is 14 residues long. V lost 2 bases and J 3 bases, leaving 11 bases between the germline ends. Here the CDR3 DNA reads TGTGCCAGCAGCTTACGTACTAGAGACTACGAGCAGTACTTC. The encoded protein is CASSLRTRDYEQYF.

CDR3 in amino acids: CASSSPTSGGPGDTQYF. The DNA of the CDR3 is TGCGCCAGCAGCAGCCCGACTAGCGGGGGGCCAGGGGATACGCAGTATTTT. The chain employs TRBV5-1 and TRBJ2-3; 13 bases agree with TRBD2. Germline trimming cut 4 bases from V and 6 bases from J; bases unmatched to any gene: 11. Germline CDR1 and CDR2: SGHRS and YFSETQ. The CDR3 contains 17 residues.

V is TRBV10-3 and J is TRBJ1-4, with D unresolved. The CDR3 has 16 amino acids. V dropped 0 bases and J dropped 1 base, with 9 bases sitting between them. CDR1 ENHRY and CDR2 SYGVKD come from the germline V gene. CDR3 sequence: CAISESNGLTNEKLFF. The CDR3 nucleotides are TGTGCCATCAGTGAGTCGAATGGGTTAACTAATGAAAAACTGTTTTTT.

This clonotype was picked up a small number of times. V gene TRBV10-3 combines with J gene TRBJ1-6; D is perhaps TRBD1 (6 bases). V was pared by 6 bases and J by 5 bases, with 14 bases between. CDR3 length equals 15 residues. Germline V gene sequence: CDR1 ENHRY, CDR2 SYGVKD. CDR3 DNA: TGTGCCATCAGAGGGGCCACAGGGAATAATTCACCCCTCCACTTT. The encoded protein is CAIRGATGNNSPLHF.

This clonotype was counted between two and nine times. The gene calls are TRBV10-3 and TRBJ2-1; 12 bases map to TRBD2. Germline assignment: CDR1 ENHRY and CDR2 SYGVKD. Germline trimming cut 8 bases from V and 1 base from J; bases unmatched to any gene: 12. The CDR3 spans 18 residues. In DNA form, the CDR3 reads TGTGCCATCTCGTTTCGGACTAGCGGGGCAGGGTCCTACAATGAGCAGTTCTTC. Amino acid sequence: CAISFRTSGAGSYNEQFF.

V and J are TRBV25-1 and TRBJ1-5; tentative D call: TRBD1 (5 bases). Per the germline V gene, CDR1 is MGHDK and CDR2 is SYGVNS. This CDR3 region has 13 residues. V lost 4 bases and J 7 bases, leaving 11 bases between the germline ends. CDR3 DNA sequence: TGTGCCAGCAGTGGGGGCGGGGGACAGCCCCAGCATTTT. Protein product: CASSGGGGQPQHF.

The rearrangement joins TRBV9 to TRBJ2-2; 13 bases fit TRBD2. Losses at the gene ends were 1 base for V and 8 bases for J; bases not matched to a gene: 2. The germline V gene encodes CDR1 SGDLS and CDR2 YYNGEE. The CDR3 extends over 15 amino acids. The CDR3 is CASSVSTSGGGELFF. As DNA, the CDR3 is TGTGCCAGCAGCGTATCGACTAGCGGGGGGGGGGAGCTGTTTTTT.

This clonotype was observed a few times. The V call is TRBV20-1, the J call TRBJ1-5, with 7 bases that match TRBD1. V lost 6 bases and J lost 2; bases outside the gene matches: 10. CDR1 is DFQATT and CDR2 is SNEGSKA in the germline V gene (reference sequence). This CDR3 is 15 amino acids long. The CDR3 DNA sequence: TGCAGTGCCACGCCTCACACAGGGGGCAATCAGCCCCAGCATTTT. Residues: CSATPHTGGNQPQHF.

This clonotype was recorded many times. The chain has TRBV13 and TRBJ2-7; 7 bases are shared with TRBD2. After removal of 3 bases from V and 3 bases from J, the junction contained 8 bases not matched to a gene. The V gene's germline CDR1 is PRHDT and CDR2 FYEKMQ (reference sequence). The CDR3 extends over 15 amino acids. CDR3 region: CASSFRAGSFYEQYF. In nucleotides, the CDR3 is TGTGCCAGCAGCTTCAGAGCGGGGAGCTTCTACGAGCAGTACTTC.